This TCR beta chain was obtained from a study of OX40 agonist ivuxolimab in advanced cancers. Across the study: Intravenous ivuxolimab at 0.01 to 10 mg/kg was given to patients every 2 weeks. General study points: The CD4+ and CD8+ T cells in the blood had expanded clonally by week 6 at 0.1 to 3.0 mg/kg.

Germline CDR1 and CDR2: MGHRA and YSYEKL. CDR3 length: 16 amino acids. The V and J ends lost 3 bases and 1 base respectively, with 15 bases between them. Data came from immunoSEQ multiplex PCR; TCRdb stores just in-frame clones and leaves some out. The sample lists tens of thousands of clones, roughly 90% occurring once. Anyone with autoimmune disease history or systemic immunosuppression was excluded. In the case of this clone: What it binds is unknown.

Material: CD4+ or CD8+ T cells sorted from blood, obtained in a trial of the OX40 agonist ivuxolimab. The J gene is TRBJ2-5, the V gene TRBV4-1; no clear D gene. The sequence came from an adult with an advanced solid tumor such as melanoma, head and neck, liver or kidney cancer. CDR3 sequence (DNA): TGCGCCAGCAGCCACGAGGCCAACACAGCCCAAGAGACCCAGTACTTC. Translating gives CASSHEANTAQETQYF.